This TCR beta chain was sequenced for a study of T-cell reconstitution after alpha-beta-depleted transplantation in children. This clonotype has a handful of counts. The library targeted TCRbeta and was prepared with unique molecular identifiers. TCRdb passed the PCR reads through MiXCR, listing each CDR3 protein once. The sample lists under 450,000 distinct CDR3 sequences, roughly 16% occurring once. The J segment lost 2 bases and the V segment lost 6 bases, leaving 7 bases of the junction unmatched. Looked up from germline, CDR1 is ENHRY and CDR2 is SYGVKD. The CDR3 length is 14 residues. This chain uses TRBV10-3 with TRBJ2-7; 7 bases agree with TRBD1. This TCR came from a boy less than two years old who had a stem cell transplant for Wiskott-Aldrich syndrome, so the T cells may come from the graft donor. Material: PBMCs, mostly from graft donor cells, obtained 360 days after TCRalphabeta/CD19-depleted stem cell transplant. The CDR3 loop reads CAISDATGAYEQYF. CDR3 nucleotides: TGTGCCATCAGCGACGCAACAGGGGCCTACGAGCAGTACTTC.